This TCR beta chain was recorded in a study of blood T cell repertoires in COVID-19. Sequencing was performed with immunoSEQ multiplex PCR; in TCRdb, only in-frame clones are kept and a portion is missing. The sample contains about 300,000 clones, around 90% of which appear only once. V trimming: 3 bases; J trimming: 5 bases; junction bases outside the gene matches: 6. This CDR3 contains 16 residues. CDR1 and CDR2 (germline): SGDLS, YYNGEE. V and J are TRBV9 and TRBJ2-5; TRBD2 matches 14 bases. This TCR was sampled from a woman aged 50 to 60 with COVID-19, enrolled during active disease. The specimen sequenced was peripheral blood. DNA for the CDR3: TGTGCCAGCAGCGCGGGGACTAGCGGGAGTGGGGAGACCCAGTACTTC. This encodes CASSAGTSGSGETQYF.